Shown below are 14 T cell receptor beta chains from a single sample sequenced in a study of T cell responses to AZD1222 COVID-19 vaccine. Method: immunoSEQ multiplex PCR; TCRdb's copy keeps in-frame clones and lacks some. The sample has some 160,000 clones, approximately 93% seen once; the top ten hold approximately 0.97%. The input for sequencing was peripheral blood, taken on day 0 of AZD1222 vaccination. All receptors come from an adult in good health.

The chain links TRBV29-1 to TRBJ1-1; D unresolved. Per the germline V gene, CDR1 is SQVTM and CDR2 is ANQGSEA. CDR3 length: 12 residues. V gave up 7 bases and J gave up 1 base, with 10 bases separating them. The CDR3 DNA reads TGCAGCGGCTCCACCGGGAACACTGAAGCTTTCTTT. This encodes CSGSTGNTEAFF.

V usage is TRBV6-5 and J usage is TRBJ1-1; TRBD1 agrees at 8 bases. V was pared by 6 bases and J by 0 bases, with 6 bases of the junction left unmatched. Germline values: CDR1 MNHEY, CDR2 SVGAGI. This CDR3 comprises 15 residues. CDR3 region: CASSINRGLNTEAFF. The CDR3 nucleotides read TGTGCCAGCAGCATAAACAGGGGGTTGAACACTGAAGCTTTCTTT.

J is TRBJ1-2 and V is TRBV4-1; TRBD1 aligns across 7 bases. Germline values: CDR1 MGHRA, CDR2 YSYEKL. The CDR3 covers 16 residues. V lost 3 bases, J lost 1 base, and 8 bases stayed unmatched. CDR3 coding DNA: TGCGCCAGCAGCCATGGAAGGACAGGTTTTAACTATGGCTACACCTTC. It yields the protein CASSHGRTGFNYGYTF.

The chain recombines TRBV21-1 with TRBJ1-2; TRBD1, as called in the table, went unchecked against the DNA. TRBV21-1 has pseudogene status. The length of the CDR3 is 14 residues. Written as DNA, the CDR3 is TGTGCCAGCAGCATAAACAGGGGGCGTAAAGGCTACACCTTC. Its translation: CASSINRGRKGYTF.

The chain combines TRBV7-9 with TRBJ1-1, with D perhaps TRBD1 (5 bases). The CDR3 sequence is 13 residues long. V was pared by 10 bases and J by 6 bases, with 18 bases between. Per the germline V gene, CDR1 is SEHNR and CDR2 is FQNEAQ (reference sequence). CDR3 in DNA: TGTGCCACCCCTCAGGGACTGGCCCCTGAAGCTTTCTTT. This encodes CATPQGLAPEAFF.

Turning to this clone: The same CDR3 arises from other DNA sequences in this sample as well. J is TRBJ1-1 and V is TRBV11-2; D is unclear. The V and J ends lost 2 bases and 5 bases respectively, with 6 bases between them. CDR3 length: 12 residues. In germline, CDR1 is SGHAT, CDR2 FQNNGV. CDR3 protein: CASSLLGTEAFF. The CDR3 DNA is TGTGCCAGCAGCTTATTGGGTACTGAAGCTTTCTTT.

This sequence joins TRBV5-1 and TRBJ2-2, with D perhaps given as TRBD1 or TRBD2 (5 bases each). The V gene's germline CDR1 is SGHRS and CDR2 YFSETQ. The V end was cut by 6 bases, the J end by 2 bases, with 8 bases between. CDR3 length: 13 residues. The DNA for the CDR3 is TGCGCCAGCAATGGGGACAACACCGGGGAGCTGTTTTTT. Amino acid sequence: CASNGDNTGELFF.

The rearrangement uses TRBV19 and TRBJ1-1, with 10 bases fitting TRBD1. The CDR3 spans 15 residues. Germline CDR1 LNHDA, CDR2 SQIVND (reference sequence). V lost 5 bases to trimming and J lost 4 bases; unmatched junction nucleotides: 7. The DNA for the CDR3 is TGTGCCAGTAGTGCCGGGACAGGGGATGGCACTGAAGCTTTCTTT. This translates into CASSAGTGDGTEAFF.

The chain combines TRBV5-1 with TRBJ2-3; D is unresolved. This CDR3 is 12 amino acids long. The ends were cut back, 4 bases at V and 2 bases at J, with 5 bases in the middle. CDR1 is SGHRS, CDR2 YFSETQ, per germline. This CDR3 is CASSPYTDTQYF. CDR3 DNA: TGCGCCAGCAGCCCCTACACAGATACGCAGTATTTT.

The chain employs TRBV7-9 and TRBJ2-2, with D uncertain. Trimming left V 1 base short and J 1 base short, with 7 bases between. Germline V lookup: CDR1 SEHNR, CDR2 FQNEAQ (reference sequence). The CDR3 extends over 15 amino acids. CDR3 loop: CASSLVVKNTGELFF. The CDR3 DNA sequence: TGTGCCAGCAGCTTAGTAGTGAAGAACACCGGGGAGCTGTTTTTT.

In this sample, this clone turned up a few times. The rearrangement joins TRBV4-2 to TRBJ2-1, with TRBD1 matching over 7 bases. The germline gives CDR1 LGHNA, CDR2 YNFKEQ. CDR3 length equals 15 residues. Trimming cost V 4 bases and J 3 bases; bases outside gene matches: 6. CDR3 loop: CASSLSTGSYNEQFF. For the CDR3, the DNA is TGTGCCAGCAGCCTTTCGACAGGGAGCTACAATGAGCAGTTCTTC.

This CDR3 reads CASSPTRDTQYF. The CDR3, as DNA: TGCGCCAGCAGCCCCACGAGGGATACGCAGTATTTT. The J gene is TRBJ2-3, the V gene TRBV5-1; no firm D call. This CDR3 is built from 12 residues. Germline CDR1 is SGHRS and CDR2 is YFSETQ. Trimming removed 4 bases from V and 6 bases from J, with 9 bases in between.

The chain has TRBV7-8 and TRBJ1-2; unclear D gene. Deletions cut 5 bases from V and 8 bases from J, with 15 bases between. The germline V gene has CDR1 SGHVS and CDR2 FQNEAQ. The CDR3 has 13 amino acids. CDR3 in DNA: TGTGCCAGCAGCGTGACCGTTTTTCGGGGCTACACCTTC. It encodes CASSVTVFRGYTF.

The chain couples TRBV13 to TRBJ1-2; D is possibly TRBD1 (5 bases). The CDR3 totals 15 residues. Per the germline V gene, CDR1 is PRHDT and CDR2 is FYEKMQ (reference sequence). The V end lost 0 bases, the J end lost 4 bases, and 12 bases lay between the germline ends. The CDR3: CASSLGSGLSYGYTF. CDR3 in DNA: TGTGCCAGCAGCTTAGGCTCAGGGCTCTCCTATGGCTACACCTTC.